These 26 T cell receptor beta chains were all obtained from the same sample, sequenced in a study of identical twins. In TCRdb, the 5' RACE reads were re-called with MiXCR into one record per CDR3 protein. This sample has 400,000 to 650,000 distinct CDR3 sequences, with roughly a fifth found just once. The sample was also reused in another study, on T cells expressing NK-cell markers.

Source material: CD4+ T cells sorted from blood. These receptors originate from a woman younger than 35 in good health.

This clonotype was observed many times. The chain's CDR3 is CARHIDTQYF. The CDR3 region has the DNA TGTGCCCGCCATATAGATACGCAGTATTTT. The rearrangement links TRBV12-3 or TRBV12-4 to TRBJ2-3; no clear D. This CDR3 has 10 amino acids. The V end was cut by 11 bases, the J end by 5 bases, with 8 bases between.

This chain links TRBV29-1 with TRBJ2-1; 7 bases agree with TRBD2. Germline trimming cut 0 bases from V and 1 base from J; bases unmatched to any gene: 12. This CDR3 contains 18 residues. CDR1 SQVTM and CDR2 ANQGSEA come from the germline V gene. The CDR3 sequence is CSVEDWLQGLGSYNEQFF. The CDR3 DNA reads as TGCAGCGTTGAAGATTGGCTTCAAGGACTAGGTTCCTACAATGAGCAGTTCTTC.

To note about this clonotype: An end of the junction does not agree with germline; a read error may underlie this. The rearrangement links TRBV12-3 or TRBV12-4 to TRBJ2-1; 8 positions agree with TRBD2. CDR3 length: 18 residues. CDR3 sequence: CAISLGLGGAGPYNEQFF. CDR3 nucleotides: TGTGCCATCAGTTTAGGTCTCGGGGGGGCGGGACCATACAATGAGCAGTTCTTC.

This chain joins TRBV2 and TRBJ2-3, with a possible D match to TRBD1 (6 bases). Per the germline V gene, CDR1 is SNHLY and CDR2 is FYNNEI. The CDR3 covers 13 residues. Trimming shortened V by 2 bases and J by 6 bases, and 9 bases separated the two germline ends. The CDR3 nucleotides are TGTGCCAGCAGTGAAAATAGGGGGGATACGCAGTATTTT. Amino acids: CASSENRGDTQYF.

This clonotype was found a few times. The chain couples TRBV6-2 or TRBV6-3 to TRBJ2-7, with D unresolved. This CDR3 region has 13 residues. V lost 0 bases, J lost 3 bases, and 6 bases lay in between. CDR1 MNHEY and CDR2 SVGEGT come from the germline V gene. The DNA for the CDR3 is TGTGCCAGCAGTTACTCGGTCCTCTACGAGCAGTACTTC. It codes for CASSYSVLYEQYF.

This clonotype was found a few times. V usage is TRBV2 and J usage is TRBJ1-4, with D unresolved. The germline V gene has CDR1 SNHLY and CDR2 FYNNEI. The germline V and J ends were trimmed by 4 bases and 6 bases, with 6 bases remaining between them. The CDR3 totals 12 residues. The CDR3 region is CASSGADEKLFF. In nucleotides, the CDR3 is TGTGCCAGCAGTGGGGCCGATGAAAAACTGTTTTTT.

CDR3 loop: CATSGGAGGTDTQYF. The CDR3 DNA sequence: TGTGCCACCAGTGGTGGAGCGGGGGGCACAGATACGCAGTATTTT. V is TRBV24-1 and J is TRBJ2-3, with 8 bases identical to TRBD2. This CDR3 region has 15 residues. CDR1 is KGHDR, CDR2 SFDVKD, per germline. Trimming cost V 5 bases and J 1 base; bases outside gene matches: 4.

The V gene is TRBV5-6, the J gene TRBJ1-5; TRBD1 is a possible D gene (5 bases). Germline V lookup: CDR1 SGHDT, CDR2 YYEEEE. The CDR3 sequence is 14 residues long. Trimming pared 5 bases from V and 2 bases from J, leaving 11 bases between. Here the CDR3 DNA reads TGTGCCAGCAGTGGGGGTTTGCGCAATCAGCCCCAGCATTTT. Translated: CASSGGLRNQPQHF.

The sample holds a few counts of this clonotype. The chain is built from TRBV21-1 and TRBJ1-1; TRBD1 is taken as the D call from the table, unchecked against the DNA. TRBV21-1 counts as a pseudogene. The CDR3 has 13 residues. The CDR3 nucleotides are TGTGCCAGCAGCAATCCGGGGGGCACTGAAGCTTTCTTT. It translates to CASSNPGGTEAFF.

The chain is built from TRBV4-3 and TRBJ2-5; D is possibly TRBD2 (6 bases). Germline assignment: CDR1 LGHNA and CDR2 YSLEER. Trimming removed 1 base at V and 5 bases at J, with 8 bases between. This CDR3 comprises 13 residues. CDR3 DNA: TGCGCCAGCAGCCAAGCTCTAGCGGAGACCCAGTACTTC. It yields the protein CASSQALAETQYF.

The V gene is TRBV7-2, the J gene TRBJ1-6, with a tentative D call TRBD1 (6 bases). Germline V CDR1 and CDR2: SGHTA, FQGNSA. Trimming removed 2 bases from V and 4 bases from J, with 12 bases in between. The CDR3 runs to 16 residues. The CDR3 DNA reads TGTGCCAGCAGCTTAACCGGACAGACATATAATTCACCCCTCCACTTT. Translating it yields CASSLTGQTYNSPLHF. Full variable domain (remainder filled in from reference TRBV7-2 and TRBJ1-6): GAGVSQSPSNKVTEKGKDVELRCDPISGHTALYWYRQSLGQGLEFLIYFQGNSAPDKSGLPSDRFSAERTGGSVSTLTIQRTQQEDSAVYLCASSLTGQTYNSPLHFGNGTRLTVT.

The chain carries TRBV7-3 and TRBJ1-1, with D perhaps matching TRBD1 (5 bases). This CDR3 has 14 residues. CDR1 SGHTA and CDR2 FQGTGA come from the germline V gene. The germline V and J ends were trimmed by 5 bases and 4 bases, with 14 bases remaining between them. In DNA form, the CDR3 reads TGTGCCAGCAGCAGCGGGGCAGGAGCCACTGAAGCTTTCTTT. It yields the protein CASSSGAGATEAFF.

The CDR3 region has the DNA TGCGCCAGCAGCTTGAGTTTAGGAGGGGATTCACCCCTCCACTTT. As protein: CASSLSLGGDSPLHF. V and J are TRBV5-1 and TRBJ1-6, with TRBD1 as a possible D gene (5 bases). Per germline, CDR1 SGHRS and CDR2 YFSETQ. Trimming took 1 base from V and 8 from J, leaving 13 bases between them. CDR3 length: 15 amino acids.

This clonotype came up a few times. The V call is TRBV20-1, the J call TRBJ2-1, with TRBD2 matching 7 bases. This CDR3 is built from 16 residues. Looked up from germline, CDR1 is DFQATT and CDR2 is SNEGSKA (reference sequence). V lost 0 bases and J lost 2; bases outside the gene matches: 7. CDR3 protein: CSARDLKLAAYNEQFF. The CDR3 DNA is TGCAGTGCTAGAGATTTGAAGCTAGCGGCCTACAATGAGCAGTTCTTC.

This chain uses TRBV7-8 with TRBJ2-3; a possible D gene is TRBD1 (6 bases). V dropped 5 bases and J dropped 1 base, with 22 bases sitting between them. Germline CDR1 reads SGHVS; CDR2 reads FQNEAQ. The CDR3 consists of 18 residues. CDR3 sequence reads: CASSPSRPGVRGTDTQYF. The CDR3 nucleotides are TGTGCCAGCAGCCCGTCAAGACCAGGGGTTAGGGGCACAGATACGCAGTATTTT. The variable domain in full, with the rest retrieved from reference TRBV7-8 and TRBJ2-3, is GAGVSQSPRYKVAKRGQDVALRCDPISGHVSLFWYQQALGQGPEFLTYFQNEAQLDKSGLPSDRFFAERPEGSVSTLKIQRTQQEDSAVYLCASSPSRPGVRGTDTQYFGPGTRLTVL.

The chain links TRBV6-1 to TRBJ2-7; 8 nucleotides align to TRBD1. CDR3 length: 14 amino acids. Germline V lookup: CDR1 MNHNS, CDR2 SASEGT. Trimming took 5 bases from V and 3 from J; bases not matched to a gene: 6. The CDR3 sequence: CASSPGQEFYEQYF. The CDR3, as DNA: TGTGCCAGCAGTCCGGGACAGGAATTCTACGAGCAGTACTTC.

This clonotype was seen ten or more times. V gene TRBV5-1 combines with J gene TRBJ2-1, with 10 bases lining up with TRBD2. The length of the CDR3 is 17 residues. With 1 base clipped from V and 5 bases from J, the junction kept 9 bases outside the gene matches. CDR1 SGHRS and CDR2 YFSETQ come from the germline V gene. The chain's CDR3 is CASSLRTSGTLDNEQFF. In DNA form, the CDR3 reads TGCGCCAGCAGCTTGCGGACTAGCGGCACCTTGGACAATGAGCAGTTCTTC.

There are a few counts of this clonotype. An end of the junction differs from the germline gene, which may be a read error. J is TRBJ2-7 and V is TRBV12-3 or TRBV12-4; 10 nucleotides match TRBD2. The CDR3 has 14 amino acids. The chain's CDR3 is CASSLAGVGHEQYF. In nucleotides, the CDR3 is TGTGCCAGCAGTCTAGCGGGAGTTGGCCACGAGCAGTACTTC.

This clonotype was counted a few times. The chain employs TRBV6-5 and TRBJ1-1; D unresolved. The germline gives CDR1 MNHEY, CDR2 SVGAGI. V was trimmed by 4 bases and J by 2 bases, leaving 8 bases between them. This CDR3 spans 13 amino acids. The CDR3 reads CASSSTSNTEAFF. For the CDR3, the DNA is TGTGCCAGCAGTTCGACATCTAACACTGAAGCTTTCTTT.

The rearrangement uses TRBV20-1 and TRBJ1-2; D perhaps matches TRBD1 (5 bases). V dropped 7 bases and J dropped 4 bases, with 16 bases sitting between them. Germline V CDR1 and CDR2: DFQATT, SNEGSKA (reference sequence). CDR3 length equals 13 residues. The CDR3 here is CSVLQGSAYGYTF. The DNA of the CDR3 is TGCAGTGTCTTGCAGGGCTCTGCCTATGGCTACACCTTC.

The chain is built from TRBV20-1 and TRBJ1-1, with no clear D. Germline assignment: CDR1 DFQATT and CDR2 SNEGSKA (reference sequence). The germline V and J ends were trimmed by 6 bases and 7 bases, with 12 bases remaining between them. CDR3 length: 11 amino acids. The CDR3 nucleotides read TGCAGTGCCCCTACAACCGGTGAAGCTTTCTTT. The encoded protein is CSAPTTGEAFF.

V is TRBV11-1 and J is TRBJ2-3; D might be TRBD1 (6 bases). The length of the CDR3 is 13 residues. Germline values: CDR1 SGHAT, CDR2 FQDESV (reference sequence). V was clipped by 7 bases and J by 4 bases, with 12 bases between them. The CDR3 bases are TGTGCCAGCAAGAAAACAGGGTCAGATACGCAGTATTTT. This codes for CASKKTGSDTQYF.

This clonotype was seen repeatedly, ten times or more. This chain connects TRBV7-2 to TRBJ2-7; D is unresolved. Per germline, CDR1 SGHTA and CDR2 FQGNSA. Trimming shortened V by 1 base and J by 2 bases, and 9 bases separated the two germline ends. There are 14 residues in the CDR3. DNA of the CDR3: TGTGCCAGCAGCTTAGAAGGGCCGCCCTACGAGCAGTACTTC. It is translated as CASSLEGPPYEQYF.

This clonotype showed up just a few times. This chain joins TRBV6-5 and TRBJ2-3; perhaps TRBD2 as D (6 bases). Between the trimmed V and J ends, which lost 0 bases and 2 bases, there was a span of 9 bases. CDR1 is MNHEY and CDR2 is SVGAGI in the germline V gene. The CDR3 extends over 15 amino acids. The CDR3 region is CASSYSGGDTDTQYF. The CDR3 DNA is TGTGCCAGCAGTTACTCCGGCGGGGACACAGATACGCAGTATTTT.

This clonotype occurred many times. The chain couples TRBV12-3 or TRBV12-4 to TRBJ1-5, with D perhaps matching TRBD1 (6 bases). The CDR3 has 16 residues. Trimming left V 6 bases short and J 3 bases short, with 18 bases between. The CDR3 loop is CASRQGRGGHNQPQHF. The CDR3 nucleotides are TGTGCCAGCAGACAGGGACGGGGAGGGCACAATCAGCCCCAGCATTTT.

This clonotype was seen repeatedly, ten times or more. V usage is TRBV12-3 or TRBV12-4 and J usage is TRBJ2-7; D unresolved. This CDR3 contains 12 residues. Trimming shortened V by 5 bases and J by 3 bases, and 8 bases separated the two germline ends. Here the CDR3 reads CASSVRDYEQYF. CDR3 DNA sequence: TGTGCCAGCAGTGTTAGGGACTACGAGCAGTACTTC.